What follows describes a single T cell receptor (beta chain). Antigen unknown. Other nucleotide sequences from this sample produce the same CDR3. This entry belongs to a study of OX40 agonist ivuxolimab in advanced cancers. Study-level information: It was ivuxolimab, an agonistic anti-OX40 (CD134) antibody, that patients were treated with. Those treated in dose escalation had hepatocellular carcinoma, melanoma, renal cell cancer or head and neck cancer. From roughly 20 to 79 years was the age range, with a mean of about 54 years, and about 83% were male.

The study's findings and limits: Clones of CD4+ and CD8+ blood T cells grew by week 6 at doses of 0.1 to 3.0 mg/kg.

The data were produced by immunoSEQ multiplex PCR, yet TCRdb's version contains in-frame clones alone and is incomplete. The sample includes around 100,000 clones, about 91% of them seen just once. CDR1 is SGHRS, CDR2 YFSETQ, per germline. Trimming cost V 3 bases and J 4 bases, with 9 bases left between them. The CDR3 totals 13 residues. J is TRBJ2-3 and V is TRBV5-1; no firm D call. The TCR was taken from an adult with an advanced solid tumor such as melanoma, head and neck, liver or kidney cancer. The sequenced sample was CD4+ or CD8+ T cells sorted from blood, obtained in a trial of the OX40 agonist ivuxolimab. This CDR3 reads CASSSQDADTQYF. CDR3 DNA sequence: TGCGCCAGCAGCTCTCAGGACGCAGATACGCAGTATTTT.